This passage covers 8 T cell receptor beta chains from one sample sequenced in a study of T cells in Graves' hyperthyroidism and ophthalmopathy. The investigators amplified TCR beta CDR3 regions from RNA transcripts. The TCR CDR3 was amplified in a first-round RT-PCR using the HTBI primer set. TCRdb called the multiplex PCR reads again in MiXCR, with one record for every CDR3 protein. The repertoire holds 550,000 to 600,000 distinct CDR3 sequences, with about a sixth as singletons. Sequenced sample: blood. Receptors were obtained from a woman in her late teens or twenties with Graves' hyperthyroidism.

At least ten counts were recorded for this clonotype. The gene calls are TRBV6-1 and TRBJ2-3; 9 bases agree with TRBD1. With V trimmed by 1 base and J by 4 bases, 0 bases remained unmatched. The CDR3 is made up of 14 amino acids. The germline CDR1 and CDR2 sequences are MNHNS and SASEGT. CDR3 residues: CASSEGTGADTQYF. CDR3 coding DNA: TGTGCCAGCAGTGAAGGGACAGGGGCAGATACGCAGTATTTT.

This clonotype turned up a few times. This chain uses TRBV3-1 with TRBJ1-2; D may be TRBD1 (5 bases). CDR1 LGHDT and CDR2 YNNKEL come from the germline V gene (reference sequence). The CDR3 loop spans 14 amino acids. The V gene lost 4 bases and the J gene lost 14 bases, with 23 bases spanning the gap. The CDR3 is CASSRLTQAGGPTF. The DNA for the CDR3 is TGTGCCAGCAGCCGTTTAACCCAGGCCGGGGGTCCGACCTTC.

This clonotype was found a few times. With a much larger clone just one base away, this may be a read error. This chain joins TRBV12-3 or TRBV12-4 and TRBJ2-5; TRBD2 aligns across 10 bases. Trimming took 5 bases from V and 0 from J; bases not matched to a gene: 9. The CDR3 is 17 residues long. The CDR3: CASSLHGTSAYQETQYF. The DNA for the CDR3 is TGTGCCAGCAGTCTCCACGGGACTAGCGCCTACCAAGAGACCCAGTACTTC.

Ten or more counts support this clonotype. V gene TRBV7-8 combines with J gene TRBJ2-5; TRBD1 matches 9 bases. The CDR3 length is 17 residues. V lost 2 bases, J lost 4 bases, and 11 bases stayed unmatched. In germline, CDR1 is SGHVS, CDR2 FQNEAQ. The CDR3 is CASSLFPGQGTAETQYF. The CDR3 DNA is TGTGCCAGCAGCTTATTCCCGGGACAGGGAACGGCAGAGACCCAGTACTTC.

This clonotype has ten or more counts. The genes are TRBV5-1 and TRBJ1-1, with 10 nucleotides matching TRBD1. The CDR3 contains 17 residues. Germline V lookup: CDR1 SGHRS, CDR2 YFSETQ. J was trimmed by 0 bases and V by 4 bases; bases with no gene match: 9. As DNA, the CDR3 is TGCGCCAGCAGCCGGTCGGGACAGGGGAACATGAACACTGAAGCTTTCTTT. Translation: CASSRSGQGNMNTEAFF.

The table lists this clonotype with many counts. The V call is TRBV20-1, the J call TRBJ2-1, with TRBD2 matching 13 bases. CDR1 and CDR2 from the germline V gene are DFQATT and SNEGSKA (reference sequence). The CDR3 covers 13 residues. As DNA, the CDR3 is TGCGGACTACTAGCGGGAGGGTACAATGAGCAGTTCTTC. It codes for CGLLAGGYNEQFF.

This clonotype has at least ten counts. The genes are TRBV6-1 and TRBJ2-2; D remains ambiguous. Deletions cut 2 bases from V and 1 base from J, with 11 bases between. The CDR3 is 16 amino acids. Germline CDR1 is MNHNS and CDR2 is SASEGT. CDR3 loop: CASSEFMGMNTGELFF. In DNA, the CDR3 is TGTGCCAGCAGTGAATTCATGGGCATGAACACCGGGGAGCTGTTTTTT.

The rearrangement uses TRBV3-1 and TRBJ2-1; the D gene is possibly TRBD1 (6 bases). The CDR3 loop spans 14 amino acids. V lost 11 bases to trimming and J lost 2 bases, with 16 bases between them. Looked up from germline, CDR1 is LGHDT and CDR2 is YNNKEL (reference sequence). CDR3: CACKDSLAYNEQFF. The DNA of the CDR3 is TGTGCCTGCAAGGACAGTCTCGCCTACAATGAGCAGTTCTTC.